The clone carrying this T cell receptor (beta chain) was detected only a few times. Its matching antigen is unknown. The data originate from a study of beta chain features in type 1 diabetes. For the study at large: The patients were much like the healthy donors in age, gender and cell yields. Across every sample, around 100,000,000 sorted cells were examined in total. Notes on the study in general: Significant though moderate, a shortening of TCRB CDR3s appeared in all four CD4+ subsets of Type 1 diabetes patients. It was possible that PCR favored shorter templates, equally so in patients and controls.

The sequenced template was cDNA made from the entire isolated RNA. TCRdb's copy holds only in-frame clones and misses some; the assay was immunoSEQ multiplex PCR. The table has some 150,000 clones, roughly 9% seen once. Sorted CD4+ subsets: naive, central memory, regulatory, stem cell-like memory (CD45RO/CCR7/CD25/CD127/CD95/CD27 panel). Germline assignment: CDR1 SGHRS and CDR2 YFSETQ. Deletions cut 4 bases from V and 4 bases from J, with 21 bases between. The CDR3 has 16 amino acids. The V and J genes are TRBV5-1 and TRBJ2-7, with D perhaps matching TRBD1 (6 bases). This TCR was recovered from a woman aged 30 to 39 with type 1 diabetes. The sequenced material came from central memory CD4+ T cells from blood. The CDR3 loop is CASSPGRTGPYYEQYF. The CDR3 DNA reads TGCGCCAGCAGCCCCGGTCGTACAGGGCCTTATTACGAGCAGTACTTC.